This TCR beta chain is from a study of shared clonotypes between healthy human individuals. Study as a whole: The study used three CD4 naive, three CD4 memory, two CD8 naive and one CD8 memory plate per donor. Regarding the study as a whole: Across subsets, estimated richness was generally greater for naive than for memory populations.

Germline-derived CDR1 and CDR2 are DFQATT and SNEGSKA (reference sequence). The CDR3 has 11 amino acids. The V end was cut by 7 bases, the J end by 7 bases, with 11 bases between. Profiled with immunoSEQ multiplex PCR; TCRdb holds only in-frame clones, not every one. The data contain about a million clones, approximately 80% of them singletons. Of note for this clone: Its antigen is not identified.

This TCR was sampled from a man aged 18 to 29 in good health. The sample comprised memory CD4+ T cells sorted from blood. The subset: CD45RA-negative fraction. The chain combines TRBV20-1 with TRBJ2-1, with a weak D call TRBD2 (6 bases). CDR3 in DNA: TGCAGTGTCCCAAGCGGGAATGAGCAGTTCTTC. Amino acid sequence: CSVPSGNEQFF.